The 23 T cell receptor beta chains reported below all come from one sample, sequenced in a study of beta chain features in type 1 diabetes (dated by TCRdb to the late 2010s). The library was prepared using the immunoSEQ multiplex PCR assay. All of the isolated RNA was reverse transcribed with the High Capacity cDNA Reverse Transcription Kit, so expressed TCRB transcripts were sequenced. TCRdb's version of the immuneACCESS table is confined to in-frame rearrangements and falls short of the full clone set. An unresolved V gene accounts for under half of the shortfall where checked; the remainder is of unknown origin. For this sample there are approximately 400,000 clones; more than 13% appear just once. Jointly, the top ten make up around 0.02% of the sample. The sequenced material came from naive CD4+ T cells from blood. The cell subset or site label of this sample denotes: true naive CD4+ T cells. These receptors originate from a woman between 18 and 29 years old in good health.

This clone has a handful of counts. The gene calls are TRBV6-5 and TRBJ2-2; 8 bases fit TRBD2. This CDR3 is built from 14 residues. Germline values: CDR1 MNHEY, CDR2 SVGAGI. J was trimmed by 7 bases and V by 6 bases; bases with no gene match: 7. The CDR3 region is CASSSAGASGELFF. CDR3 nucleotide sequence: TGTGCCAGCAGCTCAGCGGGAGCCAGCGGGGAGCTGTTTTTT.

This clone was observed a few times. The rearrangement joins TRBV9 to TRBJ2-1; 11 bases are a match to TRBD2. The junction had 6 bases not matched to a gene; V was cut back by 0 bases and J by 4 bases. Germline CDR1 and CDR2: SGDLS and YYNGEE. There are 17 residues in the CDR3. The CDR3 DNA reads as TGTGCCAGCAGCGTAGCAGGGACTAGCGGATTATACAATGAGCAGTTCTTC. As protein: CASSVAGTSGLYNEQFF.

CDR3: CASSVVGRTDTQYF. CDR3 in DNA: TGTGCCAGCAGCGTTGTCGGTCGCACAGATACGCAGTATTTT. The chain is built from TRBV7-2 and TRBJ2-3; D gene unclear. CDR3 size: 14 residues. CDR1 is SGHTA, CDR2 FQGNSA, per germline. Trimming stripped 5 bases from V and 1 base from J, with 10 bases between.

V usage is TRBV7-3 and J usage is TRBJ2-7; D may be TRBD2 (5 bases). Per germline, CDR1 SGHTA and CDR2 FQGTGA. The CDR3 consists of 17 residues. Trimming shortened V by 2 bases and J by 3 bases, and 20 bases separated the two germline ends. CDR3: CASSLYYWWLALYEQYF. DNA of the CDR3: TGTGCCAGCAGCTTATATTATTGGTGGCTAGCTCTCTACGAGCAGTACTTC.

The chain has TRBV5-4 and TRBJ1-2, with TRBD1 as a possible D gene (5 bases). This CDR3 has 14 residues. V was pared by 4 bases and J by 4 bases, with 14 bases between. Germline V gives CDR1 SGHNT, CDR2 YYREEE (reference sequence). CDR3 coding DNA: TGTGCCAGCAGCCGGGTACAGGATTCCTATGGCTACACCTTC. Translation gives CASSRVQDSYGYTF.

This clone came up a few times. The chain's CDR3 is CASSLSGTGASDTQYF. CDR3 DNA: TGTGCCAGCAGCCTCTCCGGGACAGGGGCGTCAGATACGCAGTATTTT. V is TRBV9 and J is TRBJ2-3, with TRBD1 matching over 10 bases. CDR3 size: 16 residues. Germline CDR1 is SGDLS and CDR2 is YYNGEE. Trimming cost V 4 bases and J 4 bases; bases outside gene matches: 9.

The V and J genes are TRBV6-5 and TRBJ1-2, with TRBD1 matching over 8 bases. The CDR3 runs to 13 residues. CDR1 MNHEY and CDR2 SVGAGI come from the germline V gene. V shed 3 bases, J shed 6 bases, and the junction held 3 bases outside the gene matches. The CDR3, as DNA: TGTGCCAGCAGTTATCCCAGGGGGCATGGCTACACCTTC. It codes for CASSYPRGHGYTF.

V usage is TRBV7-6 and J usage is TRBJ2-2; no reliable D call. This CDR3 contains 13 residues. V lost 3 bases and J lost 1, with 3 bases in between. Per the germline V gene, CDR1 is SGHVS and CDR2 is FNYEAQ. The CDR3 DNA reads as TGTGCCAGCAGCTTCAAGAACACCGGGGAGCTGTTTTTT. It encodes CASSFKNTGELFF. Drawing the rest from reference TRBV7-6 and TRBJ2-2, the complete variable domain is GAGVSQSPRYKVTKRGQDVALRCDPISGHVSLYWYRQALGQGPEFLTYFNYEAQQDKSGLPNDRFSAERPEGSISTLTIQRTEQRDSAMYRCASSFKNTGELFFGEGSRLTVL.

The chain links TRBV18 to TRBJ2-3; 8 nucleotides agree with TRBD1. Germline assignment: CDR1 KGHSH and CDR2 LQKENI. The V gene end was trimmed by 5 bases and the J gene end by 9 bases; junction bases not matched to a gene: 7. The CDR3 spans 13 residues. As DNA, the CDR3 is TGTGCCAGCTCATCGGGACAGGAGAGCACGCAGTATTTT. Residues: CASSSGQESTQYF.

This clone showed up just a few times. The V and J genes are TRBV5-1 and TRBJ2-1; the match to TRBD2 covers 10 bases. CDR1 and CDR2 from the germline V gene are SGHRS and YFSETQ. The CDR3 covers 16 residues. V shed 0 bases and J 5 bases; nucleotides not matched to a gene: 5. The CDR3 sequence is CASSLAPAGGNNEQFF. The DNA for the CDR3 is TGCGCCAGCAGCTTGGCCCCAGCGGGAGGGAACAATGAGCAGTTCTTC.

Only a few counts were recorded for this clone. The V gene is TRBV5-4, the J gene TRBJ1-2; maybe TRBD1 (6 bases). This CDR3 region has 14 residues. CDR1 is SGHNT and CDR2 is YYREEE in the germline V gene (reference sequence). V lost 4 bases and J 4 bases, leaving 14 bases between the germline ends. CDR3 DNA: TGTGCCAGCAGCCTACAGGGATGGAGCTATGGCTACACCTTC. It encodes CASSLQGWSYGYTF.

The chain uses TRBV4-1 and TRBJ2-5, with 8 bases fitting TRBD2. Germline CDR1 MGHRA, CDR2 YSYEKL. J lost 7 bases, V lost 6 bases, and 7 bases had no gene match. This CDR3 region has 13 residues. The CDR3 protein is CASSQRGLGTQYF. The CDR3 DNA reads as TGCGCCAGCAGTCAGCGGGGGCTCGGGACCCAGTACTTC.

The chain carries TRBV6-5 and TRBJ2-1; 12 positions match TRBD2. This CDR3 contains 14 residues. Germline CDR1 reads MNHEY; CDR2 reads SVGAGI. Losses at the gene ends were 0 bases for V and 10 bases for J; bases not matched to a gene: 1. This CDR3 reads CASSYSTSGSEQFF. Here the CDR3 DNA reads TGTGCCAGCAGTTACTCGACTAGCGGGAGCGAGCAGTTCTTC.

This chain uses TRBV30 with TRBJ2-7, with D possibly matching TRBD2 (6 bases). V gave up 1 base and J gave up 4 bases, with 14 bases separating them. CDR1 and CDR2 (germline): GTSNPN, SVGIG (reference sequence). This CDR3 is built from 14 residues. The CDR3: CAWSARGLLYEQYF. In DNA, the CDR3 is TGTGCCTGGAGTGCAAGGGGACTCCTGTACGAGCAGTACTTC.

This clone was observed a handful of times. V usage is TRBV30 and J usage is TRBJ2-4, with 7 bases lining up with TRBD1. CDR1 GTSNPN and CDR2 SVGIG come from the germline V gene (reference sequence). This CDR3 is built from 15 residues. J gave up 5 bases and V 1 base, and 8 bases lay outside the gene matches. This chain's CDR3 is CAWSGETGLQNIQYF. The DNA of the CDR3 is TGTGCCTGGAGTGGGGAGACAGGGCTACAAAACATTCAGTACTTC.

The chain has TRBV29-1 and TRBJ1-6; 10 bases map to TRBD1. This CDR3 is 13 amino acids long. J lost 8 bases, V lost 6 bases, and 4 bases had no gene match. Germline lookup yields CDR1 SQVTM and CDR2 ANQGSEA. In DNA, the CDR3 is TGCAGCGTCGGGACAGGGGATCATTCACCCCTCCACTTT. It yields the protein CSVGTGDHSPLHF. Drawing the rest from reference TRBV29-1 and TRBJ1-6, the complete variable domain is SAVISQKPSRDICQRGTSLTIQCQVDSQVTMMFWYRQQPGQSLTLIATANQGSEATYESGFVIDKFPISRPNLTFSTLTVSNMSPEDSSIYLCSVGTGDHSPLHFGNGTRLTVT.

This rearrangement joins TRBV18 to TRBJ2-1; 10 bases match TRBD2. CDR1 and CDR2 (germline): KGHSH, LQKENI. J was trimmed by 8 bases and V by 2 bases; bases with no gene match: 6. CDR3 size: 15 residues. CDR3 region: CASSPTSGISYEQFF. DNA for the CDR3: TGTGCCAGCTCACCAACTAGCGGGATCTCATATGAGCAGTTCTTC.

The CDR3 sequence: CASSVSTGNQPQHF. The CDR3 region has the DNA TGTGCCAGTAGTGTATCCACAGGGAATCAGCCCCAGCATTTT. The chain is built from TRBV19 and TRBJ1-5; D might be TRBD1 (6 bases). Germline CDR1 LNHDA, CDR2 SQIVND (reference sequence). The V end was cut by 5 bases, the J end by 4 bases, with 12 bases between. CDR3 length: 14 amino acids.

J is TRBJ2-7 and V is TRBV6-5; TRBD1 agrees at 11 bases. This CDR3 region has 15 residues. After removal of 5 bases from V and 6 bases from J, the junction contained 9 bases not matched to a gene. Germline values: CDR1 MNHEY, CDR2 SVGAGI. The CDR3 reads CASSTGQGAYREQYF. The CDR3 DNA reads TGTGCCAGCAGTACAGGACAGGGGGCGTATCGCGAGCAGTACTTC.

The chain combines TRBV9 with TRBJ2-3, with 10 nucleotides matching TRBD2. There are 16 residues in the CDR3. Per the germline V gene, CDR1 is SGDLS and CDR2 is YYNGEE. With V trimmed by 2 bases and J by 4 bases, 7 bases remained unmatched. CDR3 region: CASSVSGRAWADTQYF. The CDR3 nucleotides are TGTGCCAGCAGCGTGAGCGGGAGGGCCTGGGCAGATACGCAGTATTTT.

The chain employs TRBV29-1 and TRBJ2-6; D may be TRBD2 (5 bases). Germline lookup yields CDR1 SQVTM and CDR2 ANQGSEA. The CDR3 is 14 amino acids. The V and J ends lost 4 bases and 2 bases respectively, with 9 bases between them. CDR3 residues: CSVGAGTGANVLTF. The CDR3 region has the DNA TGCAGCGTTGGGGCCGGGACTGGGGCCAACGTCCTGACTTTC.

The chain combines TRBV30 with TRBJ1-5; weak D call: TRBD1 (6 bases). V was pared by 0 bases and J by 6 bases, with 12 bases between. Germline loops: CDR1 GTSNPN, CDR2 SVGIG (reference sequence). The CDR3 has 14 residues. CDR3: CAWSVVGGRQPQHF. The CDR3 DNA sequence: TGTGCCTGGAGTGTGGTGGGGGGGCGTCAGCCCCAGCATTTT.

This clone was observed a few times. CDR3 protein: CASSPSARGSSYEQYF. Here the CDR3 DNA reads TGTGCCAGCTCACCAAGTGCTAGGGGGAGCTCCTACGAGCAGTACTTC. The chain links TRBV18 to TRBJ2-7; possible D gene TRBD1, 6 bases. CDR1 and CDR2 from the germline V gene are KGHSH and LQKENI. V was cut by 2 bases and J by 0 bases, with 14 bases left in between. This CDR3 contains 16 residues.